The clone carrying this T cell receptor (beta chain) was seen ten or more times. What it binds is not known. A 5'RACE reaction primed in the constant segment made cDNA libraries of TCR alpha and TCR beta, and these carried sample barcodes and UMIs. TCRdb reanalysed the 5' RACE reads using MiXCR and keeps one entry per CDR3 protein. The sample consists of over 450,000 distinct CDR3 sequences, around 20% of them appearing once. With 5 bases clipped from V and 2 bases from J, the junction kept 10 bases outside the gene matches. The CDR3 length is 17 residues. CDR1 and CDR2 (germline): SGHVS, FNYEAQ. This sample was taken from a study of T-cell memory formation after mild COVID-19. Whole-study results and caveats: CD4+ clones that contracted lay mainly in CM and EM; CD8+ ones lay in EMRA. Some SARS-CoV-2-responding clones were already detected in memory before infection. Nothing confirmed that second-wave clones peaking on day 37 were specific for SARS-CoV-2.

Sequenced input: PBMCs or a T cell subset sorted from them (not recorded which). This chain uses TRBV7-6 with TRBJ2-3; 10 bases map to TRBD2. The sequence was collected from an adult woman who had mild COVID-19 (a few samples of this study predate the infection). Cell type and time point are not known. CDR3 amino acids: CASSRGGLAGDTDTQYF. CDR3 DNA sequence: TGTGCCAGCAGCCGCGGGGGGCTAGCGGGAGACACAGATACGCAGTATTTT.